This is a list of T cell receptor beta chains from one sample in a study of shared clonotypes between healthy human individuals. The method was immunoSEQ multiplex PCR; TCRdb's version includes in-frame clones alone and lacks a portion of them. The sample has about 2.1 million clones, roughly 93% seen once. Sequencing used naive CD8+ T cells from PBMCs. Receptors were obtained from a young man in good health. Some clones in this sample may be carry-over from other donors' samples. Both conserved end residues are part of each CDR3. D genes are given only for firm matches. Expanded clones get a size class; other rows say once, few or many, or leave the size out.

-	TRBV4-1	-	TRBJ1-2	CASSQDWAGTAYGYTF	TGCGCCAGCAGCCAAGATTGGGCAGGCACGGCATATGGCTACACCTTC
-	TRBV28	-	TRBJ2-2	CASSFKAFSNTGELFF	TGTGCCAGCAGTTTTAAGGCTTTTTCGAACACCGGGGAGCTGTTTTTT
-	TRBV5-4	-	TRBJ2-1	CASSLRRAFYNEQFF	TGTGCCAGCAGCTTGCGGAGGGCATTCTACAATGAGCAGTTCTTC
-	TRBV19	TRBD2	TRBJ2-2	CASSTGLGAGELFF	TGTGCCAGTAGTACGGGACTAGGGGCCGGGGAGCTGTTTTTT
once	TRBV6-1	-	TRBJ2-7	CASSEGVASTNEQYF	TGTGCCAGCAGTGAAGGCGTGGCCAGCACCAACGAGCAGTACTTC
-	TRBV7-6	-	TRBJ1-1	CASSLGANQDTEAFF	TGTGCCAGCAGCTTAGGGGCTAATCAAGACACTGAAGCTTTCTTT
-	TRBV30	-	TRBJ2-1	CAWSPTIINNEQFF	TGTGCCTGGAGCCCAACGATTATTAACAATGAGCAGTTCTTC
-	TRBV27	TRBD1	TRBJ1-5	CASRTGQGAVQPQHF	TGTGCCAGCAGGACGGGACAGGGGGCCGTTCAGCCCCAGCATTTT
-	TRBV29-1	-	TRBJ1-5	CSVGMAGKDQPQHF	TGCAGCGTTGGTATGGCAGGGAAGGATCAGCCCCAGCATTTT
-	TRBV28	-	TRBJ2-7	CASTMSGFIYEQYF	TGTGCCAGCACAATGAGCGGGTTCATCTACGAGCAGTACTTC
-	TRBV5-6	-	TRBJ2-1	CASSNAGEQFF	TGTGCCAGCAGCAACGCGGGTGAGCAGTTCTTC
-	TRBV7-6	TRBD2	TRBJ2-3	CASSTGTSGSVLDTQYF	TGTGCCAGCAGCACGGGGACTAGCGGGAGTGTTTTGGATACGCAGTATTTT
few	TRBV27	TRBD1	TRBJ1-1	CASSSRTGGFEAFF	TGTGCCAGCAGTTCCCGGACAGGGGGTTTTGAAGCTTTCTTT
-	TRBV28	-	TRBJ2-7	CASSFRGHEQYF	TGTGCCAGCAGTTTTCGGGGGCACGAGCAGTACTTC
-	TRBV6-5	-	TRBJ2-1	CASNHAPSSYNEQFF	TGTGCCAGCAACCACGCCCCGAGCTCCTACAATGAGCAGTTCTTC
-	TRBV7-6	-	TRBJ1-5	CASSPGDRGGPQHF	TGTGCCAGCAGCCCCGGTGACCGCGGTGGGCCCCAGCATTTT
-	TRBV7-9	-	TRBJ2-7	CASSFFPLTVSSYEQYF	TGTGCCAGCAGCTTTTTTCCGCTAACAGTTAGCTCCTACGAGCAGTACTTC
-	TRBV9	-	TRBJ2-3	CASSAPHTLLARQTKTDTQYF	TGTGCCAGCAGCGCACCACATACCTTACTAGCCAGACAGACGAAAACAGATACGCAGTATTTT
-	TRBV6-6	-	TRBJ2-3	CASSSRDPDTQYF	TGTGCCAGCAGTTCCAGGGACCCAGATACGCAGTATTTT
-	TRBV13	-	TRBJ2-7	CASSLWGEYEQYF	TGTGCCAGCAGCTTATGGGGCGAATACGAGCAGTACTTC
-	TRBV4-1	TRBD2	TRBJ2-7	CASSQTSGKSSYEQYF	TGCGCCAGCAGCCAAACTAGCGGGAAGAGCTCCTACGAGCAGTACTTC
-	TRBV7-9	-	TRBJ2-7	CASRGGDSITYEQYF	TGTGCCAGCAGAGGGGGGGACAGCATTACCTACGAGCAGTACTTC
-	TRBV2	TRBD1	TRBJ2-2	CARGDRDDTGELFF	TGTGCCAGGGGGGACAGGGACGACACCGGGGAGCTGTTTTTT
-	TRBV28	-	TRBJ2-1	CASRAAPSSYNEQFF	TGTGCCAGCAGGGCAGCCCCTTCCTCCTACAATGAGCAGTTCTTC
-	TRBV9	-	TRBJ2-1	CASSAAFRGALHEQFF	TGTGCCAGCAGCGCCGCCTTTAGGGGGGCGCTCCATGAGCAGTTCTTC
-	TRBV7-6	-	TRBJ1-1	CASSDLQGLPEAFF	TGTGCCAGCAGCGACCTACAGGGATTGCCTGAAGCTTTCTTT
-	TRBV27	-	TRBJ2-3	CASRIGGTDTQYF	TGTGCCAGCAGAATCGGAGGCACAGATACGCAGTATTTT
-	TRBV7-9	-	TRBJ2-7	CASSLETEGDFYEQYF	TGTGCCAGCAGCTTAGAGACGGAGGGGGACTTCTACGAGCAGTACTTC
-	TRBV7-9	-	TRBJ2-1	CASSFGSSYNEQFF	TGTGCCAGCAGCTTCGGGAGCTCCTACAATGAGCAGTTCTTC
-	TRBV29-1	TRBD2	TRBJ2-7	CSVEGGLAGKPYEQYF	TGCAGCGTTGAAGGGGGACTAGCGGGCAAACCCTACGAGCAGTACTTC
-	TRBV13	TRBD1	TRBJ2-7	CASRPRTGLPEQYF	TGTGCCAGCAGGCCGAGGACAGGATTGCCCGAGCAGTACTTC
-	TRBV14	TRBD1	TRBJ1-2	CASSRGDSGYTF	TGTGCCAGCAGCCGAGGGGACAGCGGCTACACCTTC
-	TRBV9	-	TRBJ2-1	CASSVWGEKYNEQFF	TGTGCCAGCAGCGTGTGGGGCGAAAAATACAATGAGCAGTTCTTC
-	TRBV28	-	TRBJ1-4	CASSGSWGDPNEKLFF	TGTGCCAGCTCAGGGTCTTGGGGGGATCCTAATGAAAAACTGTTTTTT
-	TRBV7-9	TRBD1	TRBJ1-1	CASSRPGTGVTEAFF	TGTGCCAGCAGTCGTCCCGGGACAGGGGTTACTGAAGCTTTCTTT
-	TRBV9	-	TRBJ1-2	CASSARSYGYTF	TGTGCCAGCAGCGCCCGGTCGTATGGCTACACCTTC
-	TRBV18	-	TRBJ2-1	CASSPFDRRILSPYNEQFF	TGTGCCAGCTCACCATTCGACCGACGGATCCTCTCGCCCTACAATGAGCAGTTCTTC
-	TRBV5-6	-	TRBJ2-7	CASSWDGSYEQYF	TGTGCCAGCAGCTGGGACGGAAGCTACGAGCAGTACTTC
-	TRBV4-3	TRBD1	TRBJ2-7	CASSPTGTGVYEQYF	TGCGCCAGCAGCCCAACCGGGACAGGGGTATACGAGCAGTACTTC
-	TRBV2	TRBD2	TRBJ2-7	CASSAGTSGSVGYEQYF	TGTGCCAGCAGTGCCGGGACTAGCGGGAGTGTGGGTTACGAGCAGTACTTC
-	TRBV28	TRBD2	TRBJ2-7	CASSTADSAGGPPYEQYF	TGTGCCAGCAGTACAGCGGACAGTGCGGGAGGGCCGCCCTACGAGCAGTACTTC
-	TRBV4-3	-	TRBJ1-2	CASSQNWEKGYGYTF	TGCGCCAGCAGCCAAAATTGGGAAAAAGGCTATGGCTACACCTTC
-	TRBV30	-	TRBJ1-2	CAWTPPGRLSYGYTF	TGTGCCTGGACCCCACCGGGCAGGTTGAGCTATGGCTACACCTTC
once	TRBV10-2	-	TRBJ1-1	CASRASWGWNTEAFF	TGCGCCAGCAGGGCGAGTTGGGGATGGAACACTGAAGCTTTCTTT
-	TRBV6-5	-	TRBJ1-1	CASSYGSNTEAFF	TGTGCCAGCAGTTACGGGTCCAATACTGAAGCTTTCTTT